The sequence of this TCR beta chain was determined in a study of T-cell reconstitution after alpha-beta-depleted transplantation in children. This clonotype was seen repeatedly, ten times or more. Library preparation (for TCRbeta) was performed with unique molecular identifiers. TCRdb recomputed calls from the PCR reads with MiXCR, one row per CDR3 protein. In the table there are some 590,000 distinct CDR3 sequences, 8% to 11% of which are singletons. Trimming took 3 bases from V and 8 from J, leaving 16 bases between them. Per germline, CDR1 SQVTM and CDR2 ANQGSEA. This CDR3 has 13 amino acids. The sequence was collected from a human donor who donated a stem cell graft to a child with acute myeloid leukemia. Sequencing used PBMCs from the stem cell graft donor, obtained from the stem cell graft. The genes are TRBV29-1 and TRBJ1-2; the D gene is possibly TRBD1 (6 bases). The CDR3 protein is CSVEIQRGDGYTF. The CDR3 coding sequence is TGCAGCGTTGAGATTCAAAGGGGGGACGGCTACACCTTC.